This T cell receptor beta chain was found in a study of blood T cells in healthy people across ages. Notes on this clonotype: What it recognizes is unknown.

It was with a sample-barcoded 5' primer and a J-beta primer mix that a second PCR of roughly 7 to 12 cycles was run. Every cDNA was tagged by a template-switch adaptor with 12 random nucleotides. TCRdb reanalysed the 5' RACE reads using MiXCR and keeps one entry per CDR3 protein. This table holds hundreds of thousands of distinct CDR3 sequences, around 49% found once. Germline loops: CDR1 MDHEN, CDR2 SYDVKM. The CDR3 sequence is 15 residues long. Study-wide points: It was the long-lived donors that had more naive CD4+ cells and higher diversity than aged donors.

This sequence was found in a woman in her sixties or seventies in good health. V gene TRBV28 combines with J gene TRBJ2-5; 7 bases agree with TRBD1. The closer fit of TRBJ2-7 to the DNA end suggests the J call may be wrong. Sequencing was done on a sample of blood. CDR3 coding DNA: TGTGCCAGCAACCAAGGGACAGTGAAAACCTACGAGCAGTACTTC. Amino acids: CASNQGTVKTYEQYF.